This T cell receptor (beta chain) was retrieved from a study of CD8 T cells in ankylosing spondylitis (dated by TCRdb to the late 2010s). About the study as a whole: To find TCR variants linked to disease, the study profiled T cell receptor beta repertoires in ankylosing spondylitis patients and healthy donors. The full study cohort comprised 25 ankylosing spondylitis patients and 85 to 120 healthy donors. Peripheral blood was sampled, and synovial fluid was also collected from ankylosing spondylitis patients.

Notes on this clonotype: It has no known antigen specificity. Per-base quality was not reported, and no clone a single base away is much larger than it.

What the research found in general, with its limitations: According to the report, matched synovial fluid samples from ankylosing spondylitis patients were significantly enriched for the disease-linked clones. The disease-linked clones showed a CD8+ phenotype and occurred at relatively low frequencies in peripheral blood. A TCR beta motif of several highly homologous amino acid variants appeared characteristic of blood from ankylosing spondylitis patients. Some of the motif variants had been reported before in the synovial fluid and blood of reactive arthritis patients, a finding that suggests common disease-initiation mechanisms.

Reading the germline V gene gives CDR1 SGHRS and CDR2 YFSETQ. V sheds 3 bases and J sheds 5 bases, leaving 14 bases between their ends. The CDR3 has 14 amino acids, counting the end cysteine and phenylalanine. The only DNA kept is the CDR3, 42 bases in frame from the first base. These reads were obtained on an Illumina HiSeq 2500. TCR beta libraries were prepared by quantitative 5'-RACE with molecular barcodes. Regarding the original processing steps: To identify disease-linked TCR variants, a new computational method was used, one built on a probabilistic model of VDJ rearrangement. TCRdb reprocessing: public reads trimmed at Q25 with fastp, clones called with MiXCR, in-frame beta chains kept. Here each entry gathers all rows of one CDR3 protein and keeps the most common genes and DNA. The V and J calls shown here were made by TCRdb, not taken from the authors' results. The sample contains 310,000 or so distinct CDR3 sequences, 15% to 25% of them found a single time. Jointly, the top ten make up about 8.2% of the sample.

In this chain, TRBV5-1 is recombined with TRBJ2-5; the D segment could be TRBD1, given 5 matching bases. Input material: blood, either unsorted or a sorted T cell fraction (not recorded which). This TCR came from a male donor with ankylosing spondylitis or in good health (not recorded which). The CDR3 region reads CASSSQTDGETQYF. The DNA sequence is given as TGCGCCAGCAGCTCCCAGACAGATGGTGAGACCCAGTACTTC.